The 29 T cell receptor beta chains below come from one sample, sequenced in a study of T cells in Graves' hyperthyroidism and ophthalmopathy. TCR beta CDR3 regions were amplified from RNA transcripts. HTBI primers were employed in a first-round RT-PCR of the TCR CDR3. One entry per CDR3 protein results from TCRdb running MiXCR on the multiplex PCR reads. The sample lists about 510,000 distinct CDR3 sequences, 13% to 15% occurring once. Input material: blood. These receptors were taken from a woman aged 40 to 50 with Graves' hyperthyroidism.

This chain links TRBV7-3 with TRBJ2-1; TRBD2 matches at 12 bases. Germline trimming cut 3 bases from V and 8 bases from J; bases unmatched to any gene: 11. The CDR3 totals 17 residues. Per the germline V gene, CDR1 is SGHTA and CDR2 is FQGTGA. The CDR3: CASSLSASGRANDEQFF. The CDR3 DNA follows: TGTGCCAGCAGCTTGTCAGCTAGCGGGAGGGCCAACGATGAGCAGTTCTTC.

About this clonotype itself: Being one base from a much bigger clone, this may be a read error. Written as DNA, the CDR3 is TGTGCCTGCAGCCGGGGACTAGCGGGAGGGGAGGGTTATTATATTGAGCAGTTCTTC. It specifies CACSRGLAGGEGYYIEQFF. The J gene is TRBJ2-1, the V gene TRBV27; TRBD2 matches 16 bases. Germline CDR1 and CDR2: MNHEY and SMNVEV (reference sequence). This CDR3 has 19 residues.

This clonotype was detected ten times or more. This sequence joins TRBV2 and TRBJ2-2; D might be TRBD2 (6 bases). CDR3 size: 13 residues. Germline values: CDR1 SNHLY, CDR2 FYNNEI. V was clipped by 10 bases and J by 2 bases, with 11 bases between them. CDR3 bases: TGTGCCACCGGGACTTCCAACACCGGGGAGCTGTTTTTT. This codes for CATGTSNTGELFF.

This clonotype was observed at least ten times. V is TRBV6-2 or TRBV6-3 and J is TRBJ2-7; 10 nucleotides align to TRBD2. Germline loops: CDR1 MNHEY, CDR2 SVGEGT. Unmatched junction bases numbered 8, after V lost 5 bases and J lost 1 base. This CDR3 has 16 residues. The CDR3 region has the DNA TGTGCCAGCAGTACAGCGCTAGCGGGAGTATCCTACGAGCAGTACTTC. It encodes CASSTALAGVSYEQYF.

In its sample, this clonotype was seen many times. This chain uses TRBV6-1 with TRBJ1-5; possible D gene TRBD1, 5 bases. The CDR3 covers 15 residues. Looked up from germline, CDR1 is MNHNS and CDR2 is SASEGT. The V gene lost 6 bases and the J gene lost 5 bases, with 17 bases spanning the gap. CDR3 sequence: CASREDNSGHQPQHF. CDR3 DNA sequence: TGTGCCAGCAGAGAGGACAATTCAGGGCATCAGCCCCAGCATTTT.

This sequence joins TRBV5-5 and TRBJ2-3; TRBD2 matches 14 bases. Per the germline V gene, CDR1 is SGHKS and CDR2 is YYEKEE (reference sequence). The ends lost 4 bases at V and 0 bases at J; junction bases unmatched: 10. The CDR3 runs to 19 residues. The chain's CDR3 is CASSPGLAGGIASTDTQYF. In DNA, the CDR3 is TGTGCCAGCAGCCCCGGACTAGCGGGAGGCATTGCTAGCACAGATACGCAGTATTTT.

The chain carries TRBV7-9 and TRBJ1-5; 7 positions match TRBD1. This CDR3 comprises 16 residues. V shed 5 bases, J shed 7 bases, and the junction held 14 bases outside the gene matches. Per germline, CDR1 SEHNR and CDR2 FQNEAQ (reference sequence). As DNA, the CDR3 is TGTGCCAGCAGCCAAGAGCACAGGGGCGCTGAGCAGCCCCAGCATTTT. Translating gives CASSQEHRGAEQPQHF.

This chain joins TRBV6-1 and TRBJ2-2, with TRBD1 matching over 7 bases. V gave up 8 bases and J gave up 5 bases; unmatched junction bases: 8. The CDR3 is 14 amino acids. CDR1 is MNHNS, CDR2 SASEGT, per germline. CDR3 bases: TGTGCCAGCCGCCTTTCCAGGGGGACCGGGGAGCTGTTTTTT. Protein product: CASRLSRGTGELFF.

The chain combines TRBV5-1 with TRBJ2-7; TRBD2 aligns across 16 bases. J gave up 5 bases and V 1 base, and 9 bases lay outside the gene matches. The CDR3 loop spans 18 amino acids. Germline V gene data show CDR1 as SGHRS and CDR2 as YFSETQ. The CDR3 DNA reads as TGCGCCAGCAGCTTGAGAGCGGGACTAGCGGGAGGGCCGAACGAGCAGTACTTC. Its translation is CASSLRAGLAGGPNEQYF.

This clonotype was counted at least ten times. V usage is TRBV6-1 and J usage is TRBJ1-2; no definite D call. Between the trimmed V and J ends, which lost 7 bases and 4 bases, there was a span of 13 bases. CDR3 length: 13 amino acids. Germline V gene sequence: CDR1 MNHNS, CDR2 SASEGT. CDR3 loop: CASMMEGFYGYTF. CDR3 bases: TGTGCCAGCATGATGGAAGGCTTCTATGGCTACACCTTC.

J is TRBJ1-2 and V is TRBV19; maybe TRBD1 (5 bases). Per the germline V gene, CDR1 is LNHDA and CDR2 is SQIVND (reference sequence). This CDR3 is 13 amino acids long. Trimming took off 8 bases at V and 1 base at J, with 11 bases between the two ends. The CDR3 reads CASGDDFNYGYTF. DNA of the CDR3: TGTGCCAGTGGGGACGACTTTAACTATGGCTACACCTTC.

This sequence joins TRBV28 and TRBJ2-2, with TRBD1 identical over 8 bases. V lost 5 bases, J lost 6 bases, and 8 bases stayed unmatched. Germline CDR1 MDHEN, CDR2 SYDVKM. CDR3 length: 15 residues. The CDR3 spells CASSKLDREAGELFF. CDR3 DNA: TGTGCCAGCAGTAAATTGGACAGGGAGGCCGGGGAGCTGTTTTTT.

The sample holds many counts of this clonotype. The chain is built from TRBV5-8 and TRBJ1-2; D remains unclear. The germline V gene encodes CDR1 SGHTS and CDR2 YDEGEE. The CDR3 contains 15 residues. V dropped 1 base and J dropped 1 base, with 11 bases sitting between them. This chain's CDR3 is CASSLSGGGNYGYTF. The CDR3 DNA is TGTGCCAGCAGCTTGTCAGGCGGCGGTAACTATGGCTACACCTTC.

This clonotype came up a few times. This chain joins TRBV6-1 and TRBJ1-1, with D tentatively TRBD1 (6 bases). V lost 3 bases and J lost 5, with 13 bases in between. Germline V gene lookup returns CDR1 MNHNS and CDR2 SASEGT. The length of the CDR3 is 14 residues. The CDR3 nucleotides are TGTGCCAGCAGTGATAGGACAGCAAGAACTGAAGCTTTCTTT. Residues: CASSDRTARTEAFF.

In this sample, this clonotype turned up many times. V is TRBV3-1 and J is TRBJ2-5, with D perhaps assigned TRBD1 or TRBD2 (5 bases each). The germline V gene encodes CDR1 LGHDT and CDR2 YNNKEL (reference sequence). The V end was cut by 4 bases, the J end by 6 bases, with 12 bases between. CDR3 length: 13 amino acids. As DNA, the CDR3 is TGTGCCAGCAGCCTGCTGGGGGAGCAGACCCAGTACTTC. It translates to CASSLLGEQTQYF.

The sample holds a few counts of this clonotype. A much more abundant neighbour one base away suggests this may be a read error. V gene TRBV10-3 combines with J gene TRBJ2-1; TRBD1 matches at 9 bases. The CDR3 runs 15 residues. Germline V CDR1 and CDR2: ENHRY, SYGVKD. The V segment lost 5 bases and the J segment 4 bases; nucleotides outside the gene matches: 6. Written as DNA, the CDR3 is TGTGCCATCAGTAACCCACAGGGGGCTTACAATGAGCAGTTCTTC. Residues: CAISNPQGAYNEQFF.

With regard to this clonotype: A read error may account for a junction end that differs from germline. Here the CDR3 reads CASSPDSFLNAF. Written as DNA, the CDR3 is TGTGCCAGCAGTCCCGACAGTTTTCTAAACGCCTTC. This rearrangement joins TRBV6-2 or TRBV6-3 to TRBJ1-2; tentatively, D is TRBD1 (5 bases). This CDR3 has 12 residues. Germline CDR1 MNHEY, CDR2 SVGEGT.

Ten or more counts support this clonotype. The rearrangement joins TRBV20-1 to TRBJ2-7; 8 bases line up with TRBD2. CDR3 length: 18 amino acids. Trimming took 1 base from V and 3 from J; bases not matched to a gene: 17. CDR1 is DFQATT and CDR2 is SNEGSKA in the germline V gene (reference sequence). The CDR3 sequence: CSARGTGTRGPTNYEQYF. The DNA of the CDR3 is TGCAGTGCTAGAGGCACGGGGACTAGAGGACCTACTAACTACGAGCAGTACTTC.

With respect to this clonotype: The junction shows a germline mismatch at one end, possibly a read error. The chain is built from TRBV20-1 and TRBJ1-1; D uncertain. CDR3 length: 12 residues. Per the germline V gene, CDR1 is DFQATT and CDR2 is SNEGSKA (reference sequence). CDR3 region: CSARDPNAEAFF. The CDR3 nucleotides read TGCAGTGCTAGAGATCCGAACGCTGAAGCTTTCTTT.

This clonotype was observed at least ten times. The chain has TRBV2 and TRBJ1-1; no firm D call. CDR1 and CDR2 from the germline V gene are SNHLY and FYNNEI. This CDR3 has 15 amino acids. V lost 7 bases and J lost 0, with 15 bases in between. In DNA form, the CDR3 reads TGTGCCAGCACACATCGCCCGGGGATGAACACTGAAGCTTTCTTT. It yields the protein CASTHRPGMNTEAFF.

At least ten counts were recorded for this clonotype. The genes are TRBV10-1 and TRBJ2-3; 11 positions match TRBD2. Germline V CDR1 and CDR2: WNHNN, SYGVQD (reference sequence). V was pared by 0 bases and J by 5 bases, with 4 bases of the junction left unmatched. The CDR3 runs 16 residues. CDR3 loop: CASSESTSGTQDTQYF. The CDR3 nucleotides are TGCGCCAGCAGTGAGTCGACTAGCGGGACACAAGATACGCAGTATTTT.

The sample holds many counts of this clonotype. The CDR3 loop is CATSDSQFTDTQYF. DNA for the CDR3: TGTGCCACCAGTGATTCACAGTTCACAGATACGCAGTATTTT. This chain links TRBV24-1 with TRBJ2-3; unclear D gene. The V and J ends lost 2 bases and 2 bases respectively, with 7 bases between them. Germline CDR1 and CDR2: KGHDR and SFDVKD. The CDR3 consists of 14 residues.

This clonotype was detected ten times or more. CDR3 DNA sequence: TGTGCCAGCAGCCTTGGACAGGGGGCGGGTTCACCCCTCCACTTT. Translated, it gives CASSLGQGAGSPLHF. The gene calls are TRBV11-2 and TRBJ1-6; 11 positions agree with TRBD1. The CDR3 runs 15 residues. V gave up 5 bases and J gave up 9 bases; unmatched junction bases: 6. Germline V gene data show CDR1 as SGHAT and CDR2 as FQNNGV.

The V and J genes are TRBV5-1 and TRBJ1-5; 7 bases are a match to TRBD1. The germline CDR1 and CDR2 sequences are SGHRS and YFSETQ. The CDR3 sequence is 14 residues long. The J segment lost 5 bases and the V segment lost 1 base, leaving 3 bases of the junction unmatched. The CDR3 reads CASSLTGVDQPQHF. The CDR3 DNA follows: TGCGCCAGCAGCTTGACAGGGGTGGATCAGCCCCAGCATTTT. The variable domain in full, completed from reference TRBV5-1 and TRBJ1-5, reads KAGVTQTPRYLIKTRGQQVTLSCSPISGHRSVSWYQQTPGQGLQFLFEYFSETQRNKGNFPGRFSGRQFSNSRSEMNVSTLELGDSALYLCASSLTGVDQPQHFGDGTRLSIL.

A note on this clonotype: Sequence at one end of the junction differs from germline and may be a read error. V and J are TRBV12-3 or TRBV12-4 and TRBJ2-2; 12 bases map to TRBD2. The CDR3 is 20 residues long. CDR3 amino acids: CASKLRAGLAGGLNTGELSF. For the CDR3, the DNA is TGTGCCAGCAAATTAAGGGCGGGCCTAGCGGGAGGGTTGAACACCGGGGAGCTGTCTTTT.

This clonotype was seen ten or more times. This chain uses TRBV30 with TRBJ1-2; D possibly corresponds to TRBD1 (6 bases). The CDR3 contains 14 residues. Trimming removed 4 bases at V and 1 base at J, with 13 bases between. Germline assignment: CDR1 GTSNPN and CDR2 SVGIG (reference sequence). CDR3 protein: CAWNQGNLNYGYTF. DNA of the CDR3: TGTGCCTGGAACCAGGGGAACCTTAACTATGGCTACACCTTC. The complete variable domain, with remaining parts taken from reference TRBV30 and TRBJ1-2, reads SQTIHQWPATLVQPVGSPLSLECTVEGTSNPNLYWYRQAAGRGLQLLFYSVGIGQISSEVPQNLSASRPQDRQFILSSKKLLLSDSGFYLCAWNQGNLNYGYTFGSGTRLTVV.

This clonotype was seen ten or more times. The rearrangement uses TRBV7-9 and TRBJ2-7; D might be TRBD1 (6 bases). From germline, CDR1 is SEHNR and CDR2 FQNEAQ (reference sequence). Trimming left V 0 bases short and J 5 bases short, with 11 bases between. This CDR3 is 14 amino acids long. CDR3: CASSLATGSHEQYF. The CDR3, as DNA: TGTGCCAGCAGCTTAGCGACAGGATCGCACGAGCAGTACTTC.

In this sample, this clonotype turned up many times. The chain has TRBV3-1 and TRBJ2-5, with D tentatively TRBD1 (6 bases). This CDR3 region has 13 residues. V was trimmed by 4 bases and J by 3 bases, leaving 9 bases between them. The germline V gene has CDR1 LGHDT and CDR2 YNNKEL (reference sequence). For the CDR3, the DNA is TGTGCCAGCAGCCTGCGACAGGAAGAGACCCAGTACTTC. As protein: CASSLRQEETQYF.

The rearrangement uses TRBV7-3 and TRBJ2-3, with no clear D. V dropped 2 bases and J dropped 3 bases, with 9 bases sitting between them. Germline lookup yields CDR1 SGHTA and CDR2 FQGTGA. The CDR3 consists of 14 residues. The CDR3 DNA reads TGTGCCAGCAGCTTAGAACCAGCTACAGATACGCAGTATTTT. It codes for CASSLEPATDTQYF.